The present entry profiles one T cell receptor (beta chain) with its context. Its target is not known. This CDR3 has 13 amino acids. Trimming cost V 4 bases and J 0 bases, with 7 bases left between them. The sample comes from a study of shared clonotypes between healthy human individuals. Generated by immunoSEQ multiplex PCR, the TCRdb table keeps only in-frame clones and is missing some. This table has approximately 1.4 million clones, nearly 99% appearing once. General study results and limits: Large depth notwithstanding, sorted-subset sequencing proved incomplete by rarefaction.

The TCR originated in a young man in good health. Sequencing used naive CD4+ T cells sorted from blood. Sample subset: CD45RA+ positively selected. This chain joins TRBV5-3 and TRBJ1-2, with D uncertain. TRBV5-3 is placed among ORFs of uncertain function. The CDR3 coding sequence is TGTGCCAGAAGCCAGCTAGCTAACTATGGCTACACCTTC. This sequence encodes CARSQLANYGYTF.